This TCR beta chain was observed in a study of T cell responses to AZD1222 COVID-19 vaccine (TCRdb year 2021). Context from the whole study: AZD1222 recipients given second doses at about 4 weeks or at about 12 weeks were pooled, since spike-specific TCR depth and breadth were not found to differ between the two schedules. Trial participants were enrolled by age into subgroups of 18-55, 56-69 and 70-plus years, and around 140, 26 and 57 TCR-sequenced participants, respectively, were included in these subgroups. A total of approximately 240 trial participants underwent TCR sequencing, of whom some 200 had received two doses of AZD1222 and approximately 25 had received two doses of the MenACWY control vaccine. The full study reports these points: CD4 TCRs associated with the vaccine covered the entire spike protein, and the dominant responses were in regions 160-218 and 743-854. Spike-specific TCR breadth and depth rose significantly after two AZD1222 doses compared with day 0 and with MenACWY recipients. Epitopes outside the regions mutated in the B.1.351 and B.1.1.7 variants were reportedly recognized by nearly half of the unique spike-specific TCRs. Participants were mostly white British and included more females than males, and it was suggested by the authors that clonal diversity may have been underestimated. In the small 56-69-year group, the increase in depth fell short of significance, most likely because of low power. Conclusions about previously exposed vaccinees are limited because only five to seven AZD1222 recipients were SARS-CoV-2 seropositive at baseline. Because no day 14 peak-response samples were available, repertoires were characterized only after the peak T cell response.

The CDR3 regions of human TCRbeta chains were analyzed by immunosequencing. Per the source publication's procedure: TCRs in the repertoires were compared against a reference library of SARS-CoV-2-specific TCRs that had been generated with the MIRA antigen-specificity platform. Breadth was defined as the fraction of unique TCRs that were SARS-CoV-2-associated. Depth was defined as the fraction of total T cells that were SARS-CoV-2-associated. Using the MIRA data, each spike-specific TCR was mapped to the spike region that the TCR reacts to and placed in a CD4 or CD8 class. Log10-transformed breadth and depth values were compared by one-way ANOVA with Sidak's multiple comparisons tests. TCRdb took this table from immuneACCESS and kept in-frame rearrangements with V and J called. Such tables lack part of the clones; where checked against another copy, unresolved V genes explain under half of the gap, and the rest is unexplained. V and J calls and clone size are copied from that table; D and trimming were computed from the DNA. The sample data list about 110,000 clones, and around nine tenths of these were observed just once. Roughly 4.2% of the sample goes to the ten largest clones.

CDR1 and CDR2 (SGHNT, YYREEE) derive from the germline V gene (reference sequence). The V and J ends are trimmed by 1 base and 7 bases, leaving 14 bases between them. Reading from cysteine to phenylalanine, the CDR3 counts 14 amino acids. Only the CDR3 DNA stays, 42 bases, in frame from base 1. Details on this clone: Its antigen target is currently unknown. Within one base of it there is no much larger clone, and no base qualities were kept.

The time point label corresponds to: baseline before first vaccination. Samples from vaccinated people were obtained from the UK trials COV001 and COV002, which included a single-blind randomized controlled phase 2/3 trial of AZD1222 (ChAdOx1 nCoV-19) in healthy adults. For TCRbeta chain sequencing, PBMC samples were collected from trial participants at day 0 and at day 28 after the second dose. The sequence joins TRBV5-4 to TRBJ1-1; a tentative D match to TRBD1 spans 5 bases. The clonotype originates from an adult in good health. Source: peripheral blood, taken on day 0 of AZD1222 vaccination. CDR3 reads: CASSLSADRREAFF. The DNA is TGTGCCAGCAGCTTGAGCGCTGACAGACGTGAAGCTTTCTTT.